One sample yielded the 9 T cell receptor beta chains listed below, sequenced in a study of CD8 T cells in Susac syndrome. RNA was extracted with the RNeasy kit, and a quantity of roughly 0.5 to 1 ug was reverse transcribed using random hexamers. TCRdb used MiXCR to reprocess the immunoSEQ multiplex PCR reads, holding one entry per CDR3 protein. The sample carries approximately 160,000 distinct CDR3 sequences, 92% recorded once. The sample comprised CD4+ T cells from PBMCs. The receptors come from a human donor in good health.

The CDR3 protein is CASSSTVFYEQYF. In DNA form, the CDR3 reads TGTGCCAGCAGCTCGACAGTTTTCTACGAGCAGTACTTC. The V and J genes are TRBV7-8 and TRBJ2-7, with D perhaps TRBD1 (5 bases). V lost 4 bases and J 3 bases, leaving 10 bases between the germline ends. Germline values: CDR1 SGHVS, CDR2 FQNEAQ. CDR3 length: 13 amino acids.

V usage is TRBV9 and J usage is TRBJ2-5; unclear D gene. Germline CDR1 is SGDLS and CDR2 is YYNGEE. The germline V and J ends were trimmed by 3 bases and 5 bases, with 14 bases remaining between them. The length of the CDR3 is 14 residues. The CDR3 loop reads CASSAPGSLETQYF. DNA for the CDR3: TGTGCCAGCAGCGCCCCAGGCAGTTTGGAGACCCAGTACTTC.

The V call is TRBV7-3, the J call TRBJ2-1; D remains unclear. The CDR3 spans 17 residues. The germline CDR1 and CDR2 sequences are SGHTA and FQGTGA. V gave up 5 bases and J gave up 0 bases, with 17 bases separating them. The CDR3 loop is CASSPLLGFSSYNEQFF. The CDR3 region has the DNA TGTGCCAGCAGCCCCCTCCTGGGCTTTAGCTCCTACAATGAGCAGTTCTTC.

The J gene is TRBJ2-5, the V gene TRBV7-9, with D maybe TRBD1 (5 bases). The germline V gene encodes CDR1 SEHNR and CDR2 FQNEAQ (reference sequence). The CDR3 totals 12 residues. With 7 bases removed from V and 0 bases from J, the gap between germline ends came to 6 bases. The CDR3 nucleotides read TGTGCCAGCAAGGGGTACCAAGAGACCCAGTACTTC. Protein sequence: CASKGYQETQYF.

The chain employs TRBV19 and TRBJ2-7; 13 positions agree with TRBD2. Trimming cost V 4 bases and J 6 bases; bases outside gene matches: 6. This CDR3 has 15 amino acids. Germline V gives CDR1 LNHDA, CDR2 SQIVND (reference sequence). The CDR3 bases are TGTGCCAGTAGTACCGGGGGACTAGCGGGGAGCGAGCAGTACTTC. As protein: CASSTGGLAGSEQYF.

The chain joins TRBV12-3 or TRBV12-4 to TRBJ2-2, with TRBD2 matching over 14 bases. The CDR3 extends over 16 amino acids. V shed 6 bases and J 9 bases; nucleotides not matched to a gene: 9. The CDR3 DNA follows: TGTGCCAGCAGCCAGACTAGCGGGAGGGCCCCCCGGGAGCTGTTTTTT. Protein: CASSQTSGRAPRELFF.

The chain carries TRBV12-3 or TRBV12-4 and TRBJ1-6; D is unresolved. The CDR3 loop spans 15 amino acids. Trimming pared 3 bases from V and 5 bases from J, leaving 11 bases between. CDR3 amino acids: CASSFSPQNNSPLHF. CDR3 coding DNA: TGTGCCAGCAGTTTTAGTCCACAGAATAATTCACCCCTCCACTTT.

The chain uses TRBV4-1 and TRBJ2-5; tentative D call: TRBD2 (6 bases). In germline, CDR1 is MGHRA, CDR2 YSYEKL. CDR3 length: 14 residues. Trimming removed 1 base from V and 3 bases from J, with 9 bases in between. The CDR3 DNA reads TGCGCCAGCAGCCAAGCTAGCGTTAAAGAGACCCAGTACTTC. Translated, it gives CASSQASVKETQYF.

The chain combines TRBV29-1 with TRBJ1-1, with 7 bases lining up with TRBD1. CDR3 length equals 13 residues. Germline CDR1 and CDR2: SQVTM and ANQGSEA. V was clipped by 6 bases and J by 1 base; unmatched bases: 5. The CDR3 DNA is TGCAGCGTCGCACAGGGGACGAACACTGAAGCTTTCTTT. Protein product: CSVAQGTNTEAFF.